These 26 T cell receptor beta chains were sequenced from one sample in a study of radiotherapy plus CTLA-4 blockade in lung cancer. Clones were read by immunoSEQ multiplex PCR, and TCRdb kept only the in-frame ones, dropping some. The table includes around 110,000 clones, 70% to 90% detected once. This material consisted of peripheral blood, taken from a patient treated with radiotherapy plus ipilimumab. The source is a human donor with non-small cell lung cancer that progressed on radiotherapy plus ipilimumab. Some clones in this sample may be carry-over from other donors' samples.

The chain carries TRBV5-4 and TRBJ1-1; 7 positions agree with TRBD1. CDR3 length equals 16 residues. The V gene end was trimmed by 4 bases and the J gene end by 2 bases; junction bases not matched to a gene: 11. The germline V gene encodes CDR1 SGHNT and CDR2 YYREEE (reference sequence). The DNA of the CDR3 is TGTGCCAGCAGCCCCAGAGGGGGACAGACCAACACTGAAGCTTTCTTT. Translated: CASSPRGGQTNTEAFF.

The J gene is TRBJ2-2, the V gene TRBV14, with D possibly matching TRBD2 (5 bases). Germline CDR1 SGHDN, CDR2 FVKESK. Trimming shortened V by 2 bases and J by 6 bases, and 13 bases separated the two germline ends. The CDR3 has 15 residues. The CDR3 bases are TGTGCCAGCAGCCAATCGCAAAGCGGAGCCGGGGAGCTGTTTTTT. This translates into CASSQSQSGAGELFF.

CDR3 protein: CASSSTGRGTGELFF. CDR3 DNA: TGTGCCAGCTCATCCACCGGGAGGGGCACCGGGGAGCTGTTTTTT. The chain joins TRBV18 to TRBJ2-2; TRBD2 agrees at 8 bases. V lost 5 bases and J lost 4; bases outside the gene matches: 6. Germline V gives CDR1 KGHSH, CDR2 LQKENI. CDR3 length: 15 residues.

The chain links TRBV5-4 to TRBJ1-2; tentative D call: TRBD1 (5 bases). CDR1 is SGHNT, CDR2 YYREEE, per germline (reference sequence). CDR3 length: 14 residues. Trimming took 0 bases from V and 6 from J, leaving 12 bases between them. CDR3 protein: CASSLVSRDHGYTF. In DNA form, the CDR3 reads TGTGCCAGCAGCTTGGTTTCCAGGGACCATGGCTACACCTTC.

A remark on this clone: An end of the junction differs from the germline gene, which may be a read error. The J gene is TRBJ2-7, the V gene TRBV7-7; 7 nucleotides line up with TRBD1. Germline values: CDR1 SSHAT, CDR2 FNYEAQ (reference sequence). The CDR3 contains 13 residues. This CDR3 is CASSLNRGYEQYF. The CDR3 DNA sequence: TGTGCTAGCAGCTTAAACAGGGGCTACGAGCAGTACTTC. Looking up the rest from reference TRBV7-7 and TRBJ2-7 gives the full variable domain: GAGVSQSPRYKVTKRGQDVTLRCDPISSHATLYWYQQALGQGPEFLTYFNYEAQPDKSGLPSDRFSAERPEGSISTLTIQRTEQRDSAMYRCASSLNRGYEQYFGPGTRLTVT.

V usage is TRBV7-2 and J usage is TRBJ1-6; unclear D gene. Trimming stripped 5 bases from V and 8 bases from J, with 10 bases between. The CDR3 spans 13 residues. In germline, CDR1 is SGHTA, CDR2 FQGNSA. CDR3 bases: TGTGCCAGCAGCCGTACATTGGATTCACCCCTCCACTTT. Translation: CASSRTLDSPLHF.

CDR3 region: CASSPTRGQGDGYTF. CDR3 in DNA: TGTGCCAGCTCACCTACGAGGGGTCAGGGAGACGGCTACACCTTC. This rearrangement joins TRBV18 to TRBJ1-2, with a possible D match to TRBD1 (5 bases). This CDR3 is built from 15 residues. The germline CDR1 and CDR2 sequences are KGHSH and LQKENI. V gave up 3 bases and J gave up 8 bases, with 19 bases separating them.

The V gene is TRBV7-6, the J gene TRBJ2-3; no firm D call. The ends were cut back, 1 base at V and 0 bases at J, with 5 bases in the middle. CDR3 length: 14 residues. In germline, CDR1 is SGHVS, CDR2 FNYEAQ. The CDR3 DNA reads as TGTGCCAGCAGCTTAGTTCCAAGCACAGATACGCAGTATTTT. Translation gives CASSLVPSTDTQYF.

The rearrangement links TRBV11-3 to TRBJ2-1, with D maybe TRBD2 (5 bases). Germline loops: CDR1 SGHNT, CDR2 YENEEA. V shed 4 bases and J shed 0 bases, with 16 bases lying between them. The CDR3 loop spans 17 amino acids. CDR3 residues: CASSSPGEGSSYNEQFF. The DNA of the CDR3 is TGTGCCAGCAGCTCCCCTGGAGAGGGTAGCTCCTACAATGAGCAGTTCTTC. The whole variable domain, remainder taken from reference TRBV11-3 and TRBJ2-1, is EAGVVQSPRYKIIEKKQPVAFWCNPISGHNTLYWYLQNLGQGPELLIRYENEEAVDDSQLPKDRFSAERLKGVDSTLKIQPAELGDSAVYLCASSSPGEGSSYNEQFFGPGTRLTVL.

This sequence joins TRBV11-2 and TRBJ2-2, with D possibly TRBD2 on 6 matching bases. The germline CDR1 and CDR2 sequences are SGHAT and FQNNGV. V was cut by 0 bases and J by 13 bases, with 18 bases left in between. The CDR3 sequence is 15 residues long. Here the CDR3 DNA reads TGTGCCAGCAGCTTAGAGGAGGGGCAGCACCACCGGCTGTTTTTT. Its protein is CASSLEEGQHHRLFF.

CDR3 bases: TGTGCCAGCAGCGCGGACTCTTATTGGGGCAATCAGCCCCAGCATTTT. The encoded protein is CASSADSYWGNQPQHF. The genes are TRBV7-2 and TRBJ1-5; D gene uncertain. The V end lost 5 bases, the J end lost 2 bases, and 16 bases lay between the germline ends. This CDR3 is 16 amino acids long. CDR1 and CDR2 (germline): SGHTA, FQGNSA. The complete variable domain, with remaining parts taken from reference TRBV7-2 and TRBJ1-5, reads GAGVSQSPSNKVTEKGKDVELRCDPISGHTALYWYRQSLGQGLEFLIYFQGNSAPDKSGLPSDRFSAERTGGSVSTLTIQRTQQEDSAVYLCASSADSYWGNQPQHFGDGTRLSIL.

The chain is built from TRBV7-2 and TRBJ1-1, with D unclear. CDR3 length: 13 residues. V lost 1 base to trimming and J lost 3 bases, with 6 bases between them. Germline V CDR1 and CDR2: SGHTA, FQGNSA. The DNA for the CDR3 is TGTGCCAGCAGCTTAGTTGCGGACACTGAAGCTTTCTTT. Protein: CASSLVADTEAFF.

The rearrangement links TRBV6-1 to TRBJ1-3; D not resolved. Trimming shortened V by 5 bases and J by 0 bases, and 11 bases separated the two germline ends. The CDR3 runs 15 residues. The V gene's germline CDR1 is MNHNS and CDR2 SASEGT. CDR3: CASSIDGFSGNTIYF. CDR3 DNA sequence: TGTGCCAGCAGTATAGACGGTTTCTCTGGAAACACCATATATTTT.

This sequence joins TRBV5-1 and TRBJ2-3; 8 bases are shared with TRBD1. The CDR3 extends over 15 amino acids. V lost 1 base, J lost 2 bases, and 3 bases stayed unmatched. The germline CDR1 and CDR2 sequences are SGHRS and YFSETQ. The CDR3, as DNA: TGCGCCAGCAGCTTGTCCAGGGGGCCCACAGATACGCAGTATTTT. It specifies CASSLSRGPTDTQYF.

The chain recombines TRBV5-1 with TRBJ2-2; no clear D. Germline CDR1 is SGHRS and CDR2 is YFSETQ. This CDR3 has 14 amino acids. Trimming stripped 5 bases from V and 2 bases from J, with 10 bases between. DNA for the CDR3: TGCGCCAGCAGATCGGTTATCAACACCGGGGAGCTGTTTTTT. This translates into CASRSVINTGELFF.

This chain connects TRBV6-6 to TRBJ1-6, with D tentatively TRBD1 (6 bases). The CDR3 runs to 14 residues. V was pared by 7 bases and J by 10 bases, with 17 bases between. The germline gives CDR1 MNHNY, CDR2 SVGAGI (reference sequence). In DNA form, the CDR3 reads TGTGCCAGCATCAGCGGGGGGCGTCAATCACCCCTCCACTTT. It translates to CASISGGRQSPLHF.

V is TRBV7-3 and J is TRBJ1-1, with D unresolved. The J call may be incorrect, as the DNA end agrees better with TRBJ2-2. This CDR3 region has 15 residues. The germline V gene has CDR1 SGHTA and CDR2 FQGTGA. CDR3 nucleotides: TGTGCCAGCTCCCAAATGGGATCGGACACCGGGGAGCTGTTTTTT. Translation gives CASSQMGSDTGELFF.

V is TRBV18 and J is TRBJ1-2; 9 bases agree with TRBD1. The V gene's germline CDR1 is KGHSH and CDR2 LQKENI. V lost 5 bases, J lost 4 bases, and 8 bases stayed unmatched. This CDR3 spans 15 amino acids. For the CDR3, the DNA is TGTGCCAGCTCAGGCACCGGGACAGGGAGCTATGGCTACACCTTC. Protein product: CASSGTGTGSYGYTF.

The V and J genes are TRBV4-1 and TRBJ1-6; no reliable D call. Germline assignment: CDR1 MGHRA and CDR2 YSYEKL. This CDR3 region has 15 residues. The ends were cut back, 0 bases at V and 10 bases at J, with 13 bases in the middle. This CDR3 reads CASSQDLFLGSPLHF. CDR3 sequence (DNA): TGCGCCAGCAGCCAAGACCTTTTCCTAGGCTCACCCCTCCACTTT.

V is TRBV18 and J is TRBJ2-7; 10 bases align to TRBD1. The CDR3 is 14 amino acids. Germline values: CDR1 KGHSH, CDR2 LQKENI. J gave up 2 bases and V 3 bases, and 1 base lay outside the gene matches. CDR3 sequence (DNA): TGTGCCAGCTCACCGGGGACAGGGGCCTACGAGCAGTACTTC. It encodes CASSPGTGAYEQYF.

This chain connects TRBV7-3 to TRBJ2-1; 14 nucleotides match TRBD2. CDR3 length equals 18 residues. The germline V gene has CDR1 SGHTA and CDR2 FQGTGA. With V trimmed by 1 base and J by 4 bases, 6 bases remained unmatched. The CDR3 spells CASSLMGLAGALYNEQFF. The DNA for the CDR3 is TGTGCCAGCAGCTTAATGGGACTAGCGGGGGCCTTATACAATGAGCAGTTCTTC.

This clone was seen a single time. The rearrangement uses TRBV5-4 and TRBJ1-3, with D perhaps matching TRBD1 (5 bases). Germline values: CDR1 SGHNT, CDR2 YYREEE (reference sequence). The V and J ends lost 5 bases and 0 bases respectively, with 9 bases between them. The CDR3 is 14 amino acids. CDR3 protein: CASSTDSSGNTIYF. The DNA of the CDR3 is TGTGCCAGCAGTACTGACAGCTCTGGAAACACCATATATTTT.

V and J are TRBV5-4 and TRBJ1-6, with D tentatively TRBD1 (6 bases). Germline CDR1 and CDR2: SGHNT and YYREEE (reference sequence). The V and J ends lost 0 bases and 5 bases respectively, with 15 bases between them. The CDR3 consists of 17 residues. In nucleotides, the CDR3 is TGTGCCAGCAGCTTGGGTGGGGTAGGGGGTAATAATTCACCCCTCCACTTT. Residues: CASSLGGVGGNNSPLHF.

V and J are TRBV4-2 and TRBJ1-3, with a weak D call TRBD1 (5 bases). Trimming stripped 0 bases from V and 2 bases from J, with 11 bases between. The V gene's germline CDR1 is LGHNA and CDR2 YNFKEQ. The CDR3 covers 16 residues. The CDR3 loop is CASSQEVSGTGNTIYF. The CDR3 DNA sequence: TGTGCCAGCAGCCAAGAAGTATCAGGGACTGGAAACACCATATATTTT.

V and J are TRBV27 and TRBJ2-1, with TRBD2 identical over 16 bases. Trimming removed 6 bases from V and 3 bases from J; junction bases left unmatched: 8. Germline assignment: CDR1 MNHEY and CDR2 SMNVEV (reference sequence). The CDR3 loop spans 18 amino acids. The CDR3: CASSMGLAGGRIYNEQFF. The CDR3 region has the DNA TGTGCCAGCAGCATGGGACTAGCGGGGGGGCGAATCTACAATGAGCAGTTCTTC.

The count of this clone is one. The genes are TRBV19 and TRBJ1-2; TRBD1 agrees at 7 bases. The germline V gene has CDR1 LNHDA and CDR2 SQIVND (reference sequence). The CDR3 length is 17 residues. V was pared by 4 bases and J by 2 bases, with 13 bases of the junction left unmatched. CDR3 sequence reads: CASSTGQRLWSNYGYTF. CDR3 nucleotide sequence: TGTGCCAGTAGTACGGGACAGAGGCTCTGGTCGAACTATGGCTACACCTTC.